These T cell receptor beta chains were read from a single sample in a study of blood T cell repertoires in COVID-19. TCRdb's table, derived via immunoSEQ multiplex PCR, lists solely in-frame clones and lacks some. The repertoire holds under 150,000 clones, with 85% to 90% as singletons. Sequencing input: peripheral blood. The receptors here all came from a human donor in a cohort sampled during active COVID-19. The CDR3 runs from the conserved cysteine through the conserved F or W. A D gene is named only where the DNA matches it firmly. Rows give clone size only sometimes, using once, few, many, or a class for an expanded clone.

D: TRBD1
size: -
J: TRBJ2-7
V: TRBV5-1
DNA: TGCGCCAGCAGACAGGGGCTGGGCGAGCAGTACTTC
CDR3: CASRQGLGEQYF

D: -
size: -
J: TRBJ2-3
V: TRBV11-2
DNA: TGTGCCAGCAGCGCCGGGGGACGGGACACAGATACGCAGTATTTT
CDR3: CASSAGGRDTDTQYF

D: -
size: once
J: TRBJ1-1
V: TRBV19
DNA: TGTGCCAGTAGCCCGGGGGGTGGAGATCGCACTGAAGCTTTCTTT
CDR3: CASSPGGGDRTEAFF

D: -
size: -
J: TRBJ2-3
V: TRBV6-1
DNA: TGTGCCAGCAGTGAAGCGGGAGGCAACCCAGATACGCAGTATTTT
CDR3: CASSEAGGNPDTQYF

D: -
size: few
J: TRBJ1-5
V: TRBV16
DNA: TGTGCCAGTAGCCCGGGTAATCAGCCCCAGCATTTT
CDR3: CASSPGNQPQHF

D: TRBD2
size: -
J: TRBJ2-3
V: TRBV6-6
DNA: TGTGCCAGCCAACTAGCGGGGGGGCCCGCAGATACGCAGTATTTT
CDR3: CASQLAGGPADTQYF

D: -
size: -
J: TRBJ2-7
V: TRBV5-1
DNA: TGCGCCAGCAGCCGAAACACGGAGAAAGCCTACGAGCAGTACTTC
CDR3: CASSRNTEKAYEQYF

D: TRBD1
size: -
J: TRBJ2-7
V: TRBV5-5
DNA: TGTGCCAGCAGCGCCGGGACAGGGGGGCCCTACGAGCAGTACTTC
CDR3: CASSAGTGGPYEQYF

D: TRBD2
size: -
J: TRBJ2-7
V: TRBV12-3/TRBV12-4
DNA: TGTGCCAGCAGGGGACTAGCCTACGAGCAGTACTTC
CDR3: CASRGLAYEQYF

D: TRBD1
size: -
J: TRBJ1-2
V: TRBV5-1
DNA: TGCGCCAGCAGCTGGACAGGGAATCCCCGCGGCCACTATGGCTACACCTTC
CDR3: CASSWTGNPRGHYGYTF

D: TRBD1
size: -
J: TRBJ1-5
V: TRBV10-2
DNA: TGCGCCAGCAGTGAGACAGGGGGAAATCAGCCCCAGCATTTT
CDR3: CASSETGGNQPQHF

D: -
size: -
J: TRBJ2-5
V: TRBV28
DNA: TGTGCCAGCAGTTTAAGCCTAGCGGTAGGGGGAGAGACCCAGTACTTC
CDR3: CASSLSLAVGGETQYF

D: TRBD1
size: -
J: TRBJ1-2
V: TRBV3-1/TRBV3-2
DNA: TGTGCCAGCAGTTATTCAGGGGGCCGATCTGGCTACACCTTC
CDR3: CASSYSGGRSGYTF

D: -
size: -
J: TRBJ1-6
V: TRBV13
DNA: TGTGCCAGCAGCTTATCCACTTATAATTCACCCCTCCACTTT
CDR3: CASSLSTYNSPLHF

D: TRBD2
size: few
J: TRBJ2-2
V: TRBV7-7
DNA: TGTGCTAGCAGCAGAACCGGGACTAGCGTCCCCGGGGAGCTGTTTTTT
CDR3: CASSRTGTSVPGELFF